The 27 T cell receptor beta chains given below trace back to one sample, sequenced in a study of blood T cell repertoires in COVID-19. Clones were read by immunoSEQ multiplex PCR, and TCRdb kept only the in-frame ones, dropping some. Of more than 95,000 clones listed, roughly 82% are singletons. The source material was peripheral blood. The receptors originated from an elderly man with acute or convalescent COVID-19.

This clone occurred a few times. This chain connects TRBV11-2 to TRBJ2-7, with D maybe TRBD2 (7 bases). CDR1 and CDR2 from the germline V gene are SGHAT and FQNNGV. The CDR3 loop spans 14 amino acids. V was pared by 4 bases and J by 2 bases, with 12 bases between. This CDR3 reads CASSSRGPTYEQYF. The CDR3 DNA sequence: TGTGCCAGCAGCTCGCGGGGGCCAACCTACGAGCAGTACTTC.

The chain recombines TRBV5-5 with TRBJ2-1, with 10 bases matching TRBD2. Germline V gene lookup returns CDR1 SGHKS and CDR2 YYEKEE (reference sequence). The ends lost 1 base at V and 5 bases at J; junction bases unmatched: 9. CDR3 length: 17 amino acids. The CDR3: CASSLSTTSGPHNEQFF. The DNA of the CDR3 is TGTGCCAGCAGCTTGTCCACGACTAGCGGGCCCCACAATGAGCAGTTCTTC.

The chain has TRBV5-4 and TRBJ1-2; D gene unclear. The CDR3 totals 14 residues. V was pared by 2 bases and J by 8 bases, with 16 bases between. The germline gives CDR1 SGHNT, CDR2 YYREEE (reference sequence). The CDR3 region is CASSFPLGPRGYTF. The DNA of the CDR3 is TGTGCCAGCAGCTTTCCCCTCGGTCCGCGGGGCTACACCTTC.

This clone was counted once. The V gene is TRBV11-2, the J gene TRBJ1-2, with 9 bases aligning to TRBD1. The ends lost 5 bases at V and 8 bases at J; junction bases unmatched: 9. Germline V gene data show CDR1 as SGHAT and CDR2 as FQNNGV. The CDR3 totals 14 residues. The DNA for the CDR3 is TGTGCCAGCAGCCCCTCGGACAGGGGAAGGGGCTACACCTTC. Its translation: CASSPSDRGRGYTF.

The rearrangement joins TRBV6-1 to TRBJ2-3, with TRBD1 matching over 7 bases. This CDR3 contains 16 residues. Germline values: CDR1 MNHNS, CDR2 SASEGT. After removal of 4 bases from V and 6 bases from J, the junction contained 13 bases not matched to a gene. The CDR3 bases are TGTGCCAGCAGTGCCCAAACTCCAGGGGGTCCGGATACGCAGTATTTT. Its protein product is CASSAQTPGGPDTQYF.

This chain uses TRBV18 with TRBJ2-2, with 7 bases that match TRBD1. Unmatched junction bases numbered 5, after V lost 3 bases and J lost 1 base. The CDR3 loop spans 16 amino acids. Per the germline V gene, CDR1 is KGHSH and CDR2 is LQKENI. DNA for the CDR3: TGTGCCAGCTCACCCCCCGGACAGGTGAACACCGGGGAGCTGTTTTTT. Its translation: CASSPPGQVNTGELFF.

This chain links TRBV28 with TRBJ2-3; D is possibly TRBD1 (6 bases). V was shortened by 5 bases and J by 0 bases, with 9 bases between the two germline ends. Germline CDR1 reads MDHEN; CDR2 reads SYDVKM. The CDR3 totals 14 residues. The DNA for the CDR3 is TGTGCCAGCAGTGAAACAGGGAGCACAGATACGCAGTATTTT. Encoded protein: CASSETGSTDTQYF.

The rearrangement uses TRBV9 and TRBJ2-3, with 8 bases aligning to TRBD2. V was pared by 6 bases and J by 6 bases, with 12 bases of the junction left unmatched. Germline-derived CDR1 and CDR2 are SGDLS and YYNGEE. This CDR3 contains 15 residues. The CDR3 here is CASNPGGAGRDTQYF. CDR3 DNA sequence: TGTGCCAGCAACCCCGGGGGGGCTGGGCGGGATACGCAGTATTTT.

The chain carries TRBV3-1 (or the pseudogene TRBV3-2) and TRBJ2-1, with D perhaps TRBD2 (6 bases). CDR3 length: 14 residues. V was trimmed by 0 bases and J by 8 bases, leaving 11 bases between them. Per the germline V gene, CDR1 is LGHDT and CDR2 is YNNKEL (reference sequence). In nucleotides, the CDR3 is TGTGCCAGCAGCCAAGATAGAACTAGCCATGAGCAGTTCTTC. Its translation is CASSQDRTSHEQFF.

The chain has TRBV29-1 and TRBJ2-5, with a tentative D call TRBD2 (6 bases). Per the germline V gene, CDR1 is SQVTM and CDR2 is ANQGSEA. V gave up 7 bases and J gave up 5 bases, with 14 bases separating them. This CDR3 region has 12 residues. CDR3 sequence: CSAGGVWETQYF. The CDR3 nucleotides are TGCAGCGCCGGAGGGGTTTGGGAGACCCAGTACTTC.

The gene calls are TRBV19 and TRBJ1-5; 11 bases map to TRBD1. The CDR3 runs 15 residues. Per the germline V gene, CDR1 is LNHDA and CDR2 is SQIVND (reference sequence). J was trimmed by 9 bases and V by 5 bases; bases with no gene match: 9. The CDR3 DNA follows: TGTGCCAGTAGTTTCTGGGACAGGGGGGAATCGCCCCAGCATTTT. Its translation: CASSFWDRGESPQHF.

This rearrangement joins TRBV4-3 to TRBJ2-6, with TRBD1 as a possible D gene (5 bases). V was shortened by 4 bases and J by 1 base, with 8 bases between the two germline ends. This CDR3 comprises 15 residues. The germline CDR1 and CDR2 sequences are LGHNA and YSLEER. CDR3 sequence: CASSPTGSGANVLTF. The CDR3 bases are TGCGCCAGCAGCCCCACAGGATCTGGGGCCAACGTCCTGACTTTC.

This sequence joins TRBV10-1 and TRBJ2-1, with 7 positions matching TRBD2. V dropped 8 bases and J dropped 0; count of bases not matched to a gene: 4. Germline assignment: CDR1 WNHNN and CDR2 SYGVQD (reference sequence). CDR3 length: 14 amino acids. The CDR3 DNA follows: TGCGCCAGCTTAGGGACTAACTCCTACAATGAGCAGTTCTTC. Its protein product is CASLGTNSYNEQFF.

The chain is built from TRBV5-6 and TRBJ1-3; weak D call: TRBD1 (6 bases). There are 15 residues in the CDR3. Germline CDR1 reads SGHDT; CDR2 reads YYEEEE. V was clipped by 4 bases and J by 4 bases, with 15 bases between them. CDR3 coding DNA: TGTGCCAGCAGCCTTGGACAGTCTAGAGGAAACACCATATATTTT. This gives the protein CASSLGQSRGNTIYF.

The genes are TRBV7-2 and TRBJ2-1; the D gene is possibly TRBD1 (6 bases). V was cut by 4 bases and J by 13 bases, with 11 bases left in between. The germline gives CDR1 SGHTA, CDR2 FQGNSA. CDR3 length: 11 amino acids. The CDR3 region has the DNA TGTGCCAGCAGCTCGGAAGGGGGACAGTTCTTC. This gives the protein CASSSEGGQFF.

This sequence joins TRBV28 and TRBJ2-2, with D hard to call. The CDR3 length is 15 residues. Germline-derived CDR1 and CDR2 are MDHEN and SYDVKM. The V gene lost 2 bases and the J gene lost 5 bases, with 12 bases spanning the gap. The CDR3 region is CASSLGARSTGELFF. CDR3 nucleotide sequence: TGTGCCAGCAGTTTAGGAGCTAGATCGACCGGGGAGCTGTTTTTT. The full variable domain, rest sourced from reference TRBV28 and TRBJ2-2, is DVKVTQSSRYLVKRTGEKVFLECVQDMDHENMFWYRQDPGLGLRLIYFSYDVKMKEKGDIPEGYSVSREKKERFSLILESASTNQTSMYLCASSLGARSTGELFFGEGSRLTVL.

The chain employs TRBV5-1 and TRBJ2-7; no clear D. The CDR3 is 14 amino acids. The germline CDR1 and CDR2 sequences are SGHRS and YFSETQ. V was shortened by 0 bases and J by 2 bases, with 9 bases between the two germline ends. CDR3 protein: CASSLGHSTYEQYF. In DNA, the CDR3 is TGCGCCAGCAGCTTGGGCCACAGCACCTACGAGCAGTACTTC.

This clone is a singleton in its sample. The chain uses TRBV7-2 and TRBJ1-2, with TRBD1 matching over 7 bases. The CDR3 length is 14 residues. V dropped 0 bases and J dropped 4; count of bases not matched to a gene: 2. Germline assignment: CDR1 SGHTA and CDR2 FQGNSA. CDR3 in DNA: TGTGCCAGCAGCTTAGCGGGGACAGTCTATGGCTACACCTTC. Amino acids: CASSLAGTVYGYTF. Full variable domain (rest looked up from reference TRBV7-2 and TRBJ1-2): GAGVSQSPSNKVTEKGKDVELRCDPISGHTALYWYRQSLGQGLEFLIYFQGNSAPDKSGLPSDRFSAERTGGSVSTLTIQRTQQEDSAVYLCASSLAGTVYGYTFGSGTRLTVV.

The V call is TRBV18, the J call TRBJ1-4; D remains unclear. Germline CDR1 is KGHSH and CDR2 is LQKENI. CDR3 length equals 17 residues. Trimming stripped 0 bases from V and 0 bases from J, with 11 bases between. Here the CDR3 DNA reads TGTGCCAGCTCACCACCGAACGCTCAGGCAACTAATGAAAAACTGTTTTTT. It translates to CASSPPNAQATNEKLFF.

The chain is built from TRBV19 and TRBJ2-2; no clear D. Germline CDR1 LNHDA, CDR2 SQIVND (reference sequence). CDR3 length: 14 residues. Trimming took 4 bases from V and 5 from J, leaving 11 bases between them. CDR3 in DNA: TGTGCCAGTAGTACCGCGGCAAGTACCGGGGAGCTGTTTTTT. This codes for CASSTAASTGELFF.

This clone was counted a few times. At the DNA level, this CDR3 is encoded by other sequences in the same sample as well. The V and J genes are TRBV3-1 (or the pseudogene TRBV3-2) and TRBJ2-5; 11 positions agree with TRBD2. The CDR3 totals 16 residues. Unmatched junction bases numbered 1, after V lost 0 bases and J lost 1 base. CDR1 is LGHDT, CDR2 YNNKEL, per germline (reference sequence). The CDR3 spells CASSQDLAGGQETQYF. The CDR3 DNA is TGTGCCAGCAGCCAAGACCTAGCGGGGGGCCAAGAGACCCAGTACTTC.

The genes are TRBV9 and TRBJ2-3, with D possibly matching TRBD2 (5 bases). CDR1 SGDLS and CDR2 YYNGEE come from the germline V gene. The V gene lost 3 bases and the J gene lost 8 bases, with 25 bases spanning the gap. This CDR3 region has 17 residues. In DNA form, the CDR3 reads TGTGCCAGCAGCGCTCTCCCAACCGGAGGTTCTTTCGGTACGCAGTATTTT. This codes for CASSALPTGGSFGTQYF.

The gene calls are TRBV28 and TRBJ1-6; D gene ambiguous. The CDR3 totals 16 residues. The V gene lost 6 bases and the J gene lost 4 bases, with 16 bases spanning the gap. CDR1 MDHEN and CDR2 SYDVKM come from the germline V gene. The CDR3, as DNA: TGTGCCAGCAGGGAAGAGCGCGGGTTGTATAATTCACCCCTCCACTTT. This encodes CASREERGLYNSPLHF.

The V call is TRBV18, the J call TRBJ2-5; D not certain. Germline lookup yields CDR1 KGHSH and CDR2 LQKENI. The CDR3 extends over 12 amino acids. With 6 bases removed from V and 1 base from J, the gap between germline ends came to 6 bases. This CDR3 reads CASSRSQETQYF. Here the CDR3 DNA reads TGTGCCAGCTCCCGCAGCCAAGAGACCCAGTACTTC.

This clone was counted between two and nine times. The gene calls are TRBV28 and TRBJ1-3; 9 bases agree with TRBD1. Trimming at V came to 8 bases and at J to 2 bases, leaving 1 base not matched to a gene. The CDR3 runs 13 residues. CDR1 is MDHEN, CDR2 SYDVKM, per germline. CDR3 bases: TGTGCCAGCCGGACAGGGGCTGGAAACACCATATATTTT. Protein: CASRTGAGNTIYF.

The chain has TRBV18 and TRBJ2-5, with D possibly being TRBD2 (5 bases). This CDR3 is built from 13 residues. The V gene lost 3 bases and the J gene lost 5 bases, with 10 bases spanning the gap. CDR1 and CDR2 (germline): KGHSH, LQKENI. The CDR3 spells CASSPRVEETQYF. The CDR3 nucleotides are TGTGCCAGCTCACCGAGGGTGGAGGAGACCCAGTACTTC.

The chain joins TRBV6-6 to TRBJ1-5; D is perhaps TRBD1 (5 bases). Germline assignment: CDR1 MNHNY and CDR2 SVGAGI (reference sequence). The germline V and J ends were trimmed by 2 bases and 3 bases, with 14 bases remaining between them. The CDR3 covers 16 residues. The CDR3 bases are TGTGCCAGCAGTTACCCTCCCGACAGATACAATCAGCCCCAGCATTTT. Its protein product is CASSYPPDRYNQPQHF.